The present T cell receptor beta chain was sequenced within a study of T cell repertoires in cytomegalovirus infection. About the study: HLA-B-restricted CMV epitopes that are well studied, plus recently identified HLA-C-restricted ones, were used by the study. Shared public TCR beta signatures pointed to both CMV infection and a matching HLA type.

General study points: Frequencies of public TCR beta families were cumulated, and this identified carriers of CMV plus the relevant HLA. In two of eight donors, the top clonotype was HLA-C-restricted CMV-specific.

One entry per CDR3 protein results from TCRdb running MiXCR on the reads. The repertoire holds over 100,000 distinct CDR3 sequences, less than 30% seen once, with about three quarters in the top ten. As regards this clonotype: Its cognate antigen is unknown.

Germline assignment: CDR1 SEHNR and CDR2 FQNEAQ (reference sequence). V lost 5 bases to trimming and J lost 7 bases; unmatched junction nucleotides: 9. The CDR3 contains 15 residues. The source is a human donor in good health (CMV status not recorded). Some clones in this sample may be carry-over from other donors' samples. Sequenced material: CD8+ T cells from cultured PBMCs, taken from culture after CMV antigen stimulation. The chain links TRBV7-9 to TRBJ2-4; TRBD2 matches 9 bases. The CDR3 region is CASSPAGTSRNIQYF. In nucleotides, the CDR3 is TGTGCCAGCAGCCCCGCCGGGACTAGCCGGAACATTCAGTACTTC. Looking up the rest from reference TRBV7-9 and TRBJ2-4 gives the full variable domain: DTGVSQNPRHKITKRGQNVTFRCDPISEHNRLYWYRQTLGQGPEFLTYFQNEAQLEKSRLLSDRFSAERPKGSFSTLEIQRTEQGDSAMYLCASSPAGTSRNIQYFGAGTRLSVL.